The 4 T cell receptor beta chains below come from one sample, sequenced in a study of T cells in localized non-small cell lung cancer (dated by TCRdb to the early 2020s). The library was produced with the immunoSEQ multiplex PCR assay. The source is immuneACCESS, and TCRdb retained only in-frame sequences with V and J called. Part of the clones is not carried over; for the studies checked, unresolved V genes explain less than half of this, and the remainder is unexplained. The sample yields tens of thousands of clones; 75% to 90% were counted once. The ten most abundant clones make up about a fifth of the sample. Sequences were derived from peripheral blood, sampled before any cancer treatment. The receptors here all came from a man between 35 and 75 years old with stage I squamous cell lung carcinoma.

The chain joins TRBV5-6 to TRBJ1-1; D uncertain. The CDR3 runs to 16 residues. Trimming took 0 bases from V and 0 from J, leaving 12 bases between them. The germline V gene encodes CDR1 SGHDT and CDR2 YYEEEE. CDR3 in DNA: TGTGCCAGCAGCTTGGGGGGTGGAAGCATGAACACTGAAGCTTTCTTT. It specifies CASSLGGGSMNTEAFF.

The chain has TRBV6-5 and TRBJ1-4; possible D gene TRBD1, 6 bases. The V gene lost 5 bases and the J gene lost 8 bases, with 15 bases spanning the gap. The CDR3 runs to 14 residues. From germline, CDR1 is MNHEY and CDR2 SVGAGI. The CDR3 DNA is TGTGCCAGCAGTCTGGTTCCTAGGGGGGAAAAACTGTTTTTT. Its translation: CASSLVPRGEKLFF.

This chain uses TRBV30 with TRBJ2-7, with no clear D. Germline-derived CDR1 and CDR2 are GTSNPN and SVGIG (reference sequence). Trimming removed 0 bases from V and 3 bases from J, with 3 bases in between. There are 11 residues in the CDR3. The CDR3 region is CAWSVRYEQYF. The CDR3, as DNA: TGTGCCTGGAGTGTACGCTACGAGCAGTACTTC.

This chain uses TRBV6-4 with TRBJ1-5; D might be TRBD1 (6 bases). The length of the CDR3 is 15 residues. Per germline, CDR1 MRHNA and CDR2 SNTAGT. V lost 2 bases and J 3 bases, leaving 11 bases between the germline ends. The CDR3 reads CASSDEGHLNQPQHF. The CDR3 region has the DNA TGTGCCAGCAGTGACGAGGGACACCTCAATCAGCCCCAGCATTTT.